This is a list of T cell receptor beta chains from one sample in a study of response to subunit inactivated influenza vaccine. TCRdb analysed the RT-PCR reads with MiXCR anew, one entry per CDR3 protein. There are more than 700,000 distinct CDR3 sequences in the sample; about 20% occur only once, and roughly 10% lies in the top ten. The specimen comprised PBMCs from blood, sampled 5 days after vaccination. The source of these receptors is a man in his fifties who received an inactivated influenza vaccine. Each CDR3 is given with its conserved first and last residue. Each record gives: CDR3 length, J gene, V gene, clone size, D gene, CDR3 DNA, CDR3 protein. The D gene is left open where the match is weak. Where a row states a size, it is once, few, many or the class of an expanded clone; other rows omit it.

cdr3_length: 14
j_call: TRBJ1-2
v_call: TRBV5-1
clone_size: few
d_call: TRBD1
cdr3_nt: TGCGCCAGCAGCTTGGGGGACAGGGTCGATGGCTACACCTTC
cdr3_aa: CASSLGDRVDGYTF

cdr3_length: 10
j_call: TRBJ2-3
v_call: TRBV3-1
clone_size: NA
d_call: NA
cdr3_nt: TGTGCCAGCGGGGACCATACGCAGTATTTT
cdr3_aa: CASGDHTQYF

cdr3_length: 12
j_call: TRBJ2-4
v_call: TRBV29-1
clone_size: few
d_call: NA
cdr3_nt: TGCAGCGTTGAACTGGGGAAAAACATTCAGTACTTC
cdr3_aa: CSVELGKNIQYF

cdr3_length: 11
j_call: TRBJ2-7
v_call: TRBV3-1
clone_size: NA
d_call: NA
cdr3_nt: TGTGCCAGCAGCCAAGGATCAGCTACCGACTTC
cdr3_aa: CASSQGSATDF

cdr3_length: 13
j_call: TRBJ2-3
v_call: TRBV20-1
clone_size: NA
d_call: TRBD2
cdr3_nt: TGCAGTGTCTGGCGGGGGGGAGTAGATACGCAGTATTTT
cdr3_aa: CSVWRGGVDTQYF

cdr3_length: 16
j_call: TRBJ2-3
v_call: TRBV12-3/TRBV12-4
clone_size: many
d_call: NA
cdr3_nt: TGTGCCAGCAGTTCGGGACTTCACCAGTACACAGATACGCAGTATTTT
cdr3_aa: CASSSGLHQYTDTQYF

cdr3_length: 13
j_call: TRBJ2-3
v_call: TRBV7-8
clone_size: NA
d_call: NA
cdr3_nt: TGTGCCAGCAGCCGGGATCACACAGATACGCAGTATTTT
cdr3_aa: CASSRDHTDTQYF

cdr3_length: 14
j_call: TRBJ2-4
v_call: TRBV7-2
clone_size: NA
d_call: NA
cdr3_nt: TGTGCCAGCAGCTTAACAGGCCGCAAAAACATTCAGTACTTC
cdr3_aa: CASSLTGRKNIQYF

cdr3_length: 13
j_call: TRBJ1-2
v_call: TRBV3-1
clone_size: NA
d_call: TRBD1
cdr3_nt: TGTGCCAGCAGCCAAAAAGGGGGCTTTGGCTACACCTTC
cdr3_aa: CASSQKGGFGYTF

cdr3_length: 12
j_call: TRBJ2-3
v_call: TRBV20-1
clone_size: many
d_call: TRBD2
cdr3_nt: TGCAGTGAGAGCGGGAGATCAGATACGCAGTATTTT
cdr3_aa: CSESGRSDTQYF

cdr3_length: 14
j_call: TRBJ1-3
v_call: TRBV5-6
clone_size: NA
d_call: NA
cdr3_nt: TGTGCCAGCAGACCTGCAGGGATCGGAAACACCATATATTTT
cdr3_aa: CASRPAGIGNTIYF

cdr3_length: 16
j_call: TRBJ2-1
v_call: TRBV7-9
clone_size: few
d_call: TRBD2
cdr3_nt: TGTGCCAGCAGCCTACGCACGGGACTAGCAAACAATGAGCAGTTCTTC
cdr3_aa: CASSLRTGLANNEQFF

cdr3_length: 17
j_call: TRBJ2-1
v_call: TRBV7-9
clone_size: NA
d_call: TRBD1
cdr3_nt: TGTGCCAGCAGCTTACCTCCGACAGGGGGGCGGAACAATGAGCAGTTCTTC
cdr3_aa: CASSLPPTGGRNNEQFF

cdr3_length: 14
j_call: TRBJ1-4
v_call: TRBV4-3
clone_size: NA
d_call: NA
cdr3_nt: TGCGCCAGCAGCCCTACCACAGGGAACGAAAAACTGTTTTTT
cdr3_aa: CASSPTTGNEKLFF

cdr3_length: 13
j_call: TRBJ2-5
v_call: TRBV9
clone_size: NA
d_call: NA
cdr3_nt: TGTGCCAGCAGCGTAGGATTTAAAGAGACCCAGTACTTC
cdr3_aa: CASSVGFKETQYF

cdr3_length: 15
j_call: TRBJ1-2
v_call: TRBV6-1
clone_size: NA
d_call: TRBD1
cdr3_nt: TGTGCCAGCAGTGAGGGACAGATTTCAGTCTATGGCTACACCTTC
cdr3_aa: CASSEGQISVYGYTF

cdr3_length: 15
j_call: TRBJ2-5
v_call: TRBV7-9
clone_size: few
d_call: TRBD1
cdr3_nt: TGTGCCAGCAGCGCAATCGGGACAGTCCAAGAGACCCAGTACTTC
cdr3_aa: CASSAIGTVQETQYF

cdr3_length: 17
j_call: TRBJ2-2
v_call: TRBV11-2
clone_size: NA
d_call: TRBD1
cdr3_nt: TGTGCCAGCAGCTTCCCCACCGGACAGGCGAACACCGGGGAGCTGTTTTTT
cdr3_aa: CASSFPTGQANTGELFF

cdr3_length: 15
j_call: TRBJ2-3
v_call: TRBV5-1
clone_size: many
d_call: NA
cdr3_nt: TGCGCCAGCAGCCCACACAGGGCTAGCACAGATACGCAGTATTTT
cdr3_aa: CASSPHRASTDTQYF

cdr3_length: 14
j_call: TRBJ1-2
v_call: TRBV18
clone_size: NA
d_call: NA
cdr3_nt: TGTGCCAGCTCACCAAGCCCCAGGGGCGATGGCTACACCTTC
cdr3_aa: CASSPSPRGDGYTF

cdr3_length: 16
j_call: TRBJ1-1
v_call: TRBV20-1
clone_size: few
d_call: NA
cdr3_nt: TGCAGTGCTAGAGACCTCCCCTCAATCGGCGAGGATGAAGCTTTCTTT
cdr3_aa: CSARDLPSIGEDEAFF

cdr3_length: 15
j_call: TRBJ2-1
v_call: TRBV4-2
clone_size: few
d_call: TRBD2
cdr3_nt: TGTGCCAGCAGCCAAGATGCGGGGGGGTACAATGAGCAGTTCTTC
cdr3_aa: CASSQDAGGYNEQFF

cdr3_length: 13
j_call: TRBJ2-1
v_call: TRBV5-1
clone_size: few
d_call: TRBD1
cdr3_nt: TGCGCCAGCAGCACGACAGGGGTCGATGAGCAGTTCTTC
cdr3_aa: CASSTTGVDEQFF

cdr3_length: 13
j_call: TRBJ1-6
v_call: TRBV12-5
clone_size: NA
d_call: NA
cdr3_nt: TGTGCTAGTGGTTTGGAGGCTGGGTCACCCCTCCACTTT
cdr3_aa: CASGLEAGSPLHF

cdr3_length: 12
j_call: TRBJ2-5
v_call: TRBV14
clone_size: NA
d_call: NA
cdr3_nt: TGTGCCAGCAGCCACCGCCCGGAGACCCAGTACTTC
cdr3_aa: CASSHRPETQYF

cdr3_length: 15
j_call: TRBJ2-5
v_call: TRBV6-1
clone_size: few
d_call: TRBD1
cdr3_nt: TGTGCCAGCAGTCTGGACAGGGGAAGGCAAGAGACCCAGTACTTC
cdr3_aa: CASSLDRGRQETQYF

cdr3_length: 15
j_call: TRBJ2-7
v_call: TRBV20-1
clone_size: NA
d_call: NA
cdr3_nt: TGCAGTGCTAGAGATTCCCGTGCAGGGCGAGGGGAGCAGTACTTC
cdr3_aa: CSARDSRAGRGEQYF

cdr3_length: 14
j_call: TRBJ2-5
v_call: TRBV20-1
clone_size: few
d_call: TRBD2
cdr3_nt: TGCAGTGCTAGTTGGTCTAGCGGGAAGGAGACCCAGTACTTC
cdr3_aa: CSASWSSGKETQYF

cdr3_length: 13
j_call: TRBJ1-4
v_call: TRBV20-1
clone_size: few
d_call: NA
cdr3_nt: TGCAGTGCAGAGACAGGAGAGGGTGAAAAACTGTTTTTT
cdr3_aa: CSAETGEGEKLFF

cdr3_length: 18
j_call: TRBJ2-3
v_call: TRBV4-2
clone_size: few
d_call: TRBD2
cdr3_nt: TGTGCCAGCAGCCAAGCTCCTCTAGCGGGGGCTAGCACAGATACGCAGTATTTT
cdr3_aa: CASSQAPLAGASTDTQYF

cdr3_length: 13
j_call: TRBJ2-7
v_call: TRBV3-1
clone_size: few
d_call: TRBD1
cdr3_nt: TGTGCCACCGGACAGGGAAGAATTGGCGAGCAGTACTTC
cdr3_aa: CATGQGRIGEQYF

cdr3_length: 15
j_call: TRBJ1-1
v_call: TRBV29-1
clone_size: NA
d_call: NA
cdr3_nt: TGCAGCGGCGGACCTCCGAGGGCAAGGAACACTGAAGCTTTCTTT
cdr3_aa: CSGGPPRARNTEAFF

cdr3_length: 13
j_call: TRBJ2-7
v_call: TRBV29-1
clone_size: NA
d_call: NA
cdr3_nt: TGCAGCGTTGGTTGGGGGAGCTCCTACGAGCAGTACTTC
cdr3_aa: CSVGWGSSYEQYF

cdr3_length: 12
j_call: TRBJ2-5
v_call: TRBV29-1
clone_size: few
d_call: TRBD1
cdr3_nt: TGCAGCGTTGATCTTCGAGGGGGCGCTTTGTACTTC
cdr3_aa: CSVDLRGGALYF

cdr3_length: 12
j_call: TRBJ2-2
v_call: TRBV28
clone_size: NA
d_call: TRBD1
cdr3_nt: TGTGCCACCGGGACAGCTACCGGGGAGCTGTTTTTT
cdr3_aa: CATGTATGELFF

cdr3_length: 16
j_call: TRBJ2-1
v_call: TRBV20-1
clone_size: few
d_call: TRBD1
cdr3_nt: TGCAGTGCTAGGAGGCCCCGGGGACAGGTAAACAATGAGCAGTTCTTC
cdr3_aa: CSARRPRGQVNNEQFF

cdr3_length: 11
j_call: TRBJ2-2
v_call: TRBV15
clone_size: NA
d_call: NA
cdr3_nt: TGTGCCACCAGAGGGTTCGGGGAGCTGTTTTTT
cdr3_aa: CATRGFGELFF

cdr3_length: 14
j_call: TRBJ2-5
v_call: TRBV4-3
clone_size: NA
d_call: NA
cdr3_nt: TGCGCCAGCAGCCAAGAGATGGGGAGGGAGACCCAGTACTTC
cdr3_aa: CASSQEMGRETQYF

cdr3_length: 13
j_call: TRBJ1-6
v_call: TRBV7-3
clone_size: few
d_call: NA
cdr3_nt: TGTGCCAGCAGCTTACGGAGAAATTCACCCCTCCACTTT
cdr3_aa: CASSLRRNSPLHF

cdr3_length: 15
j_call: TRBJ2-6
v_call: TRBV20-1
clone_size: NA
d_call: NA
cdr3_nt: TGCAGTGCTAGAGATGGGTCCTCTGGGGCCAACGTCCTGACTTTC
cdr3_aa: CSARDGSSGANVLTF

cdr3_length: 15
j_call: TRBJ2-1
v_call: TRBV15
clone_size: NA
d_call: NA
cdr3_nt: TGTGCCACCAGCAGATTTCCAGGACTCTACAATGAGCAGTTCTTC
cdr3_aa: CATSRFPGLYNEQFF

cdr3_length: 15
j_call: TRBJ1-1
v_call: TRBV7-8
clone_size: NA
d_call: NA
cdr3_nt: TGTGCCAGCAGCTTAACCAGGAACGAGGACACTGAAGCTTTCTTT
cdr3_aa: CASSLTRNEDTEAFF

cdr3_length: 17
j_call: TRBJ1-5
v_call: TRBV6-2/TRBV6-3
clone_size: NA
d_call: NA
cdr3_nt: TGTGCCAGCAGTTACGAGTCGGGGGGTTCCTTCCGTGGGCCCCAGCATTTT
cdr3_aa: CASSYESGGSFRGPQHF

cdr3_length: 15
j_call: TRBJ2-6
v_call: TRBV28
clone_size: NA
d_call: TRBD1
cdr3_nt: TGTGCCAGCGCTCCAGGGGGCACTGGGGCCAACGTCCTGACTTTC
cdr3_aa: CASAPGGTGANVLTF